This entry lists 18 T cell receptor beta chains sequenced from one sample in a study of shared clonotypes between healthy human individuals. Sequenced by immunoSEQ multiplex PCR; TCRdb stores in-frame clones only, minus some. The sample includes a few million clones, 85% to 95% of them seen just once. Sequenced input: naive CD4+ T cells from PBMCs. Specified subset: CD45RA+ positively selected. Receptors were obtained from a man aged 18-30 years in good health. Some clones in this sample may be carry-over from other donors' samples.

The rearrangement joins TRBV6-1 to TRBJ1-3; D gene unclear. This CDR3 region has 11 residues. CDR1 and CDR2 (germline): MNHNS, SASEGT. Deletions cut 10 bases from V and 0 bases from J, with 4 bases between. The CDR3 region is CATDSGNTIYF. The CDR3, as DNA: TGTGCCACCGACTCTGGAAACACCATATATTTT.

The rearrangement links TRBV5-1 to TRBJ2-7; D is perhaps TRBD1 (6 bases). This CDR3 comprises 15 residues. Per germline, CDR1 SGHRS and CDR2 YFSETQ. The V gene lost 4 bases and the J gene lost 2 bases, with 16 bases spanning the gap. This CDR3 is CASSNGQGTTYEQYF. The CDR3 region has the DNA TGCGCCAGCAGCAACGGGCAGGGGACAACCTACGAGCAGTACTTC.

V usage is TRBV5-1 and J usage is TRBJ2-1, with D possibly being TRBD1 or TRBD2 (7 bases each). Trimming pared 4 bases from V and 8 bases from J, leaving 22 bases between. Per germline, CDR1 SGHRS and CDR2 YFSETQ. The CDR3 consists of 16 residues. The CDR3 is CASSQGGQSIRYEQFF. In DNA form, the CDR3 reads TGCGCCAGCAGCCAGGGGGGGCAGAGTATAAGGTATGAGCAGTTCTTC.

The CDR3 protein is CASSRGRSGVLSGANVLTF. CDR3 bases: TGTGCCAGCAGTCGGGGTCGGAGCGGGGTACTCTCTGGGGCCAACGTCCTGACTTTC. The gene calls are TRBV2 and TRBJ2-6, with 7 nucleotides matching TRBD2. V trimming: 5 bases; J trimming: 0 bases; junction bases outside the gene matches: 13. From germline, CDR1 is SNHLY and CDR2 FYNNEI. The CDR3 spans 19 residues.

The chain recombines TRBV2 with TRBJ2-5, with 11 bases aligning to TRBD2. Per the germline V gene, CDR1 is SNHLY and CDR2 is FYNNEI. CDR3 length: 16 residues. V lost 8 bases and J lost 2; bases outside the gene matches: 10. CDR3 coding DNA: TGTGCCAGCTGGCGAGGACTAGCGGGTAGGCAAGAGACCCAGTACTTC. Amino acid sequence: CASWRGLAGRQETQYF. Full variable domain (remainder filled in from reference TRBV2 and TRBJ2-5): EPEVTQTPSHQVTQMGQEVILRCVPISNHLYFYWYRQILGQKVEFLVSFYNNEISEKSEIFDDQFSVERPDGSNFTLKIRSTKLEDSAMYFCASWRGLAGRQETQYFGPGTRLLVL.

This clone has a single count. The rearrangement joins TRBV6-1 to TRBJ2-7, with 9 bases matching TRBD1. The CDR3 is made up of 17 amino acids. J was trimmed by 2 bases and V by 4 bases; bases with no gene match: 12. Germline values: CDR1 MNHNS, CDR2 SASEGT. The CDR3 spells CASSAQEHRGLAYEQYF. CDR3 DNA sequence: TGTGCCAGCAGTGCTCAGGAACACAGGGGGCTAGCCTACGAGCAGTACTTC.

This clone was seen just once. The rearrangement links TRBV28 to TRBJ1-1; D may be TRBD1 (5 bases). V was pared by 7 bases and J by 6 bases, with 18 bases between. CDR1 is MDHEN and CDR2 is SYDVKM in the germline V gene. The CDR3 totals 14 residues. CDR3: CASTVPPKGSEAFF. As DNA, the CDR3 is TGTGCCAGCACCGTGCCCCCTAAGGGGTCTGAAGCTTTCTTT.

The V gene is TRBV7-2, the J gene TRBJ2-3; either TRBD1 or TRBD2 may supply D (5 bases each). Deletions cut 1 base from V and 2 bases from J, with 16 bases between. The length of the CDR3 is 17 residues. Per germline, CDR1 SGHTA and CDR2 FQGNSA. CDR3 protein: CASSLERWQGATDTQYF. As DNA, the CDR3 is TGTGCCAGCAGCTTAGAGCGGTGGCAGGGTGCCACAGATACGCAGTATTTT.

V usage is TRBV27 and J usage is TRBJ1-3, with 9 positions matching TRBD1. V lost 5 bases, J lost 5 bases, and 16 bases stayed unmatched. CDR1 MNHEY and CDR2 SMNVEV come from the germline V gene (reference sequence). The CDR3 has 18 amino acids. The CDR3 sequence: CASSPTGTGPTERNTIYF. CDR3 DNA sequence: TGTGCCAGCAGTCCAACCGGGACAGGGCCGACCGAACGAAACACCATATATTTT.

The genes are TRBV5-4 and TRBJ2-1; TRBD2 aligns across 7 bases. Germline values: CDR1 SGHNT, CDR2 YYREEE (reference sequence). CDR3 size: 15 residues. Trimming cost V 3 bases and J 7 bases; bases outside gene matches: 10. This CDR3 reads CASSSGLPGGNEQFF. The CDR3 coding sequence is TGTGCCAGCAGCTCGGGACTACCCGGGGGAAATGAGCAGTTCTTC.

This chain connects TRBV5-8 to TRBJ2-3; D unresolved. The CDR3 runs 12 residues. V lost 4 bases and J 4 bases, leaving 7 bases between the germline ends. CDR1 and CDR2 from the germline V gene are SGHTS and YDEGEE. For the CDR3, the DNA is TGTGCCAGCAGCCCAAGGTCAGATACGCAGTATTTT. This codes for CASSPRSDTQYF. Using reference TRBV5-8 and TRBJ2-3 for the parts outside the CDR3, the full variable domain is EAGVTQSPTHLIKTRGQQATLRCSPISGHTSVYWYQQALGLGLQFLLWYDEGEERNRGNFPPRFSGRQFPNYSSELNVNALELEDSALYLCASSPRSDTQYFGPGTRLTVL.

V is TRBV5-1 and J is TRBJ2-2; the D is unclear. Germline V gene lookup returns CDR1 SGHRS and CDR2 YFSETQ. CDR3 length equals 15 residues. V lost 0 bases, J lost 4 bases, and 10 bases lay in between. This chain's CDR3 is CASSLDAGPTGELFF. The CDR3 DNA reads TGCGCCAGCAGCTTGGATGCAGGTCCCACCGGGGAGCTGTTTTTT.

V is TRBV28 and J is TRBJ2-7; TRBD1 agrees at 10 bases. V lost 7 bases to trimming and J lost 1 base; unmatched junction nucleotides: 10. The CDR3 sequence is 16 residues long. Germline CDR1 is MDHEN and CDR2 is SYDVKM. CDR3 sequence: CASTVAGTGDSYEQYF. The DNA of the CDR3 is TGTGCCAGCACCGTAGCCGGGACAGGGGATTCCTACGAGCAGTACTTC.

The chain uses TRBV28 and TRBJ1-5; D might be TRBD1 (5 bases). Trimming took 3 bases from V and 3 from J, leaving 9 bases between them. The CDR3 length is 14 residues. CDR1 and CDR2 from the germline V gene are MDHEN and SYDVKM. The CDR3 DNA sequence: TGTGCCAGCAGTTTTGGGGGGATCAATCAGCCCCAGCATTTT. Amino acids: CASSFGGINQPQHF.

This clone was seen once. The rearrangement uses TRBV28 and TRBJ2-1, with 9 bases fitting TRBD2. J was trimmed by 0 bases and V by 6 bases; bases with no gene match: 6. In germline, CDR1 is MDHEN, CDR2 SYDVKM. There are 16 residues in the CDR3. The CDR3 nucleotides read TGTGCCAGCAGACTTGGACTAGCGCCCTCCTACAATGAGCAGTTCTTC. Its translation: CASRLGLAPSYNEQFF.

CDR3 loop: CASSEGTGGWKSNQPQHF. The CDR3 DNA is TGTGCCAGCAGTGAAGGGACAGGGGGTTGGAAAAGCAATCAGCCCCAGCATTTT. This chain uses TRBV6-1 with TRBJ1-5, with 10 bases that match TRBD1. Germline loops: CDR1 MNHNS, CDR2 SASEGT. The CDR3 spans 18 residues. V trimming: 1 base; J trimming: 1 base; junction bases outside the gene matches: 7.

The V and J genes are TRBV18 and TRBJ2-5, with 11 bases fitting TRBD1. The CDR3 has 14 residues. With V trimmed by 3 bases and J by 6 bases, 3 bases remained unmatched. Per the germline V gene, CDR1 is KGHSH and CDR2 is LQKENI. CDR3 in amino acids: CASSPMDRGQTQYF. CDR3 DNA: TGTGCCAGCTCACCGATGGACAGGGGGCAGACCCAGTACTTC.

Regarding this clone: The sample holds other DNA sequences that translate to the same CDR3. The chain recombines TRBV5-1 with TRBJ2-2, with D perhaps TRBD1 (6 bases). Germline lookup yields CDR1 SGHRS and CDR2 YFSETQ. The CDR3 contains 14 residues. Trimming removed 0 bases from V and 5 bases from J, with 8 bases in between. The CDR3 reads CASSLDRVTGELFF. As DNA, the CDR3 is TGCGCCAGCAGCTTGGACAGGGTTACCGGGGAGCTGTTTTTT.